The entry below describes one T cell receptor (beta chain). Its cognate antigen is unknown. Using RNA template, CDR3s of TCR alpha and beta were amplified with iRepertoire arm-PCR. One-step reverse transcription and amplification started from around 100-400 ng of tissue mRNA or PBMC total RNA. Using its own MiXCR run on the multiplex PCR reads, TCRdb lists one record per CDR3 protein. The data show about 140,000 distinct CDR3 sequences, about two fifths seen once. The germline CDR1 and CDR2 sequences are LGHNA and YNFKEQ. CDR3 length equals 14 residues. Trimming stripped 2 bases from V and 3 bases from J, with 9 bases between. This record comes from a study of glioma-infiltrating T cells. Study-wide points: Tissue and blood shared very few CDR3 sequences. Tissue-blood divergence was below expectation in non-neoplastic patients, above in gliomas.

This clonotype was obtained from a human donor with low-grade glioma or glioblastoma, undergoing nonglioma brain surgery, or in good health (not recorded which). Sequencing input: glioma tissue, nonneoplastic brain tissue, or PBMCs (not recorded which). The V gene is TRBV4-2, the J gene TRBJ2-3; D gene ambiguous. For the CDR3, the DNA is TGTGCCAGCAGCCAATATCTGTTTACAGATACGCAGTATTTT. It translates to CASSQYLFTDTQYF.